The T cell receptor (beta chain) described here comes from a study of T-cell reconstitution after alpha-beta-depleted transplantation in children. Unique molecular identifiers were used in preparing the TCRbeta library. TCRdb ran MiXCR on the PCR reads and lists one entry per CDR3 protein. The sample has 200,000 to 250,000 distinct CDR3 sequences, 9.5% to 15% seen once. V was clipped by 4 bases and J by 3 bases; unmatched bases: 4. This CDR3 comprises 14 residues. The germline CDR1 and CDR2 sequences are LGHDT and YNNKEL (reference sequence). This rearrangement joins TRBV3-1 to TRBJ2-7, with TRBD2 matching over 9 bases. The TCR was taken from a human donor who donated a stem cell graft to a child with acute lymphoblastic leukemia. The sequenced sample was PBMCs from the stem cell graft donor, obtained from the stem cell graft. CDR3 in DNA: TGTGCCAGCAGCCTTAGCGGGGGCGTCTACGAGCAGTACTTC. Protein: CASSLSGGVYEQYF.